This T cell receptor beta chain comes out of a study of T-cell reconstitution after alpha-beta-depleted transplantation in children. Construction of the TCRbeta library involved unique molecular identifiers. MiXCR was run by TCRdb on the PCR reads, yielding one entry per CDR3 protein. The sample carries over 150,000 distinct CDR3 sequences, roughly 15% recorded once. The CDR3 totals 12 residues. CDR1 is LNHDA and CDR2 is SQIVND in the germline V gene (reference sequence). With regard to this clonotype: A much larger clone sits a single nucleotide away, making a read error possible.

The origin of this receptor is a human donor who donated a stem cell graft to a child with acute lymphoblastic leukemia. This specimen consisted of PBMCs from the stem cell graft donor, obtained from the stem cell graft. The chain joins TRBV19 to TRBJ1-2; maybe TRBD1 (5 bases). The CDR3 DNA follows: TGTGCCAGTAAGACAGTCCGTAACGGCTACCCCTTC. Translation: CASKTVRNGYPF.